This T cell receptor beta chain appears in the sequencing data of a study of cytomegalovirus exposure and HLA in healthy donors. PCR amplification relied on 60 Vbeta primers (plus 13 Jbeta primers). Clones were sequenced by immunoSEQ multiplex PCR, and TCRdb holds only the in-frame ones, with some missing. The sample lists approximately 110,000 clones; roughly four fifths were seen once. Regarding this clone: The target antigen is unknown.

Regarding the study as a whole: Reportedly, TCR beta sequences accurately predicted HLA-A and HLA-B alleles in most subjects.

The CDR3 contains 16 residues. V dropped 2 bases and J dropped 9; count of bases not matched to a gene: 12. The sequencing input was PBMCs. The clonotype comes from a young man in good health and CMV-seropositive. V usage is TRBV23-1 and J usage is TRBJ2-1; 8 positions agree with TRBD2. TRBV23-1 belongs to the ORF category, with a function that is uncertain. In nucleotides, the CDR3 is TGCGCCAGCAGTCAAGGCACGGGACTAGGGGAGGGTGAGCAGTTCTTC. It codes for CASSQGTGLGEGEQFF.